The clone carrying this TCR beta chain was counted a single time. The record originates from a study of control samples from healthy donors and cancer patients. Trimming pared 5 bases from V and 4 bases from J, leaving 9 bases between. CDR1 and CDR2 (germline): MNHEY, SMNVEV (reference sequence). The CDR3 is 12 residues long. The protocol was immunoSEQ multiplex PCR, while the TCRdb copy is restricted to in-frame clones and leaves out a portion. The repertoire holds 170,000 or so clones, with around 90% as singletons. Sequencing was performed on blood. The chain combines TRBV27 with TRBJ2-7; D uncertain. The receptor comes from a woman aged 40 to 50 in good health. CDR3 in amino acids: CASSPGPYEQYF. CDR3 DNA sequence: TGTGCCAGCAGTCCCGGTCCGTACGAGCAGTACTTC.